This passage covers 26 T cell receptor beta chains from one sample sequenced in a study of blood T cell repertoires in COVID-19. Libraries were prepared by immunoSEQ multiplex PCR; TCRdb keeps only in-frame clonotypes and omits some of them. Of about 70,000 clones listed, more than 75% are singletons. The material sequenced was peripheral blood. The receptors were gathered from a woman of 80 years or more with active or convalescent COVID-19.

The rearrangement joins TRBV7-2 to TRBJ2-5, with a weak D call TRBD2 (6 bases). Germline-derived CDR1 and CDR2 are SGHTA and FQGNSA. V was trimmed by 5 bases and J by 4 bases, leaving 26 bases between them. The CDR3 sequence is 18 residues long. CDR3 sequence: CASSQDQGPGDFAETQYF. The CDR3 bases are TGTGCCAGCAGCCAAGATCAGGGCCCGGGGGATTTCGCAGAGACCCAGTACTTC.

Within the sample, this clone is medium-sized (0.01 to 0.1%). A junction end diverges from the germline sequence, so it may reflect a read error. CDR3 loop: CASSSEPGLAGGWRVF. The DNA for the CDR3 is TGCGCCAGCAGCTCAGAACCGGGACTAGCGGGGGGGTGGAGAGTCTTC. The chain carries TRBV5-1 and TRBJ2-1; TRBD2 matches at 16 bases. The CDR3 length is 16 residues. The germline CDR1 and CDR2 sequences are SGHRS and YFSETQ.

The V and J genes are TRBV9 and TRBJ2-3; D is possibly TRBD2 (6 bases). CDR1 is SGDLS, CDR2 YYNGEE, per germline. V gave up 1 base and J gave up 0 bases, with 15 bases separating them. The CDR3 is 17 residues long. This CDR3 reads CASSVLSGGTSTDTQYF. For the CDR3, the DNA is TGTGCCAGCAGCGTACTTAGCGGAGGAACTAGCACAGATACGCAGTATTTT. The whole variable domain, remainder taken from reference TRBV9 and TRBJ2-3, is DSGVTQTPKHLITATGQRVTLRCSPRSGDLSVYWYQQSLDQGLQFLIQYYNGEERAKGNILERFSAQQFPDLHSELNLSSLELGDSALYFCASSVLSGGTSTDTQYFGPGTRLTVL.

The chain links TRBV25-1 to TRBJ1-1, with 8 bases aligning to TRBD1. The CDR3 totals 16 residues. V gave up 2 bases and J gave up 4 bases; unmatched junction bases: 9. Germline V CDR1 and CDR2: MGHDK, SYGVNS. CDR3 sequence (DNA): TGTGCCAGCAGTGAAATTTTGGCAGGGGGCCCCACTGAAGCTTTCTTT. Translation: CASSEILAGGPTEAFF.

The rearrangement links TRBV4-1 to TRBJ1-2, with D maybe TRBD1 (5 bases). V dropped 1 base and J dropped 4 bases, with 10 bases sitting between them. Germline V lookup: CDR1 MGHRA, CDR2 YSYEKL. CDR3 size: 14 residues. The CDR3 coding sequence is TGCGCCAGCAGCCAAGCTGCGGGGGGCTATGGCTACACCTTC. Translating gives CASSQAAGGYGYTF.

The chain combines TRBV24-1 with TRBJ2-6, with D possibly TRBD2 on 5 matching bases. The CDR3 sequence is 17 residues long. The V end lost 5 bases, the J end lost 4 bases, and 17 bases lay between the germline ends. Germline values: CDR1 KGHDR, CDR2 SFDVKD. In nucleotides, the CDR3 is TGTGCCACCAGTGCCCCCGGTGGGAGATCCGGGGCCAACGTCCTGACTTTC. Its translation is CATSAPGGRSGANVLTF.

About this clone itself: The junction departs from germline at one end; a sequencing error may be responsible. V usage is TRBV7-9 and J usage is TRBJ2-5; 12 bases are shared with TRBD2. The CDR3 spans 13 residues. Per the germline V gene, CDR1 is SEHNR and CDR2 is FQNEAQ (reference sequence). The DNA of the CDR3 is TGTGCCAGCAGCTCGGCCCTAGCGGGGGGGGCCGACTTC. This encodes CASSSALAGGADF.

V gene TRBV11-1 combines with J gene TRBJ2-3; D ambiguous. Germline assignment: CDR1 SGHAT and CDR2 FQDESV (reference sequence). The CDR3 is 14 amino acids. V lost 1 base and J lost 2, with 7 bases in between. This chain's CDR3 is CASSLVPYTDTQYF. CDR3 bases: TGTGCCAGCAGCTTAGTCCCCTACACAGATACGCAGTATTTT.

J is TRBJ1-1 and V is TRBV7-9; TRBD1 agrees at 9 bases. From germline, CDR1 is SEHNR and CDR2 FQNEAQ (reference sequence). The CDR3 sequence is 14 residues long. Trimming cost V 5 bases and J 5 bases; bases outside gene matches: 6. This chain's CDR3 is CASSKDRGRTEAFF. CDR3 bases: TGTGCCAGCAGCAAGGACAGGGGTAGGACTGAAGCTTTCTTT.

The V and J genes are TRBV30 and TRBJ1-5, with a tentative D call TRBD1 (6 bases). With 5 bases removed from V and 4 bases from J, the gap between germline ends came to 12 bases. Germline loops: CDR1 GTSNPN, CDR2 SVGIG (reference sequence). The CDR3 length is 13 residues. This CDR3 is CAWVGQLNQPQHF. CDR3 coding DNA: TGTGCCTGGGTAGGACAGCTAAATCAGCCCCAGCATTTT.

The chain joins TRBV18 to TRBJ1-3; 7 bases agree with TRBD1. The CDR3 is 16 residues long. The V gene end was trimmed by 3 bases and the J gene end by 0 bases; junction bases not matched to a gene: 5. Per germline, CDR1 KGHSH and CDR2 LQKENI. In DNA form, the CDR3 reads TGTGCCAGCTCACCCACCCGGGACAGCTCTGGAAACACCATATATTTT. It specifies CASSPTRDSSGNTIYF.

V is TRBV2 and J is TRBJ2-2; possible D gene TRBD1, 6 bases. CDR1 is SNHLY and CDR2 is FYNNEI in the germline V gene. Deletions cut 7 bases from V and 7 bases from J, with 16 bases between. This CDR3 has 14 residues. In DNA, the CDR3 is TGTGCCAGCAAGTCAGGGGTATTCGACGGGGAGCTGTTTTTT. Amino acids: CASKSGVFDGELFF.

The chain joins TRBV10-3 to TRBJ1-1; no reliable D call. The germline CDR1 and CDR2 sequences are ENHRY and SYGVKD. V was pared by 11 bases and J by 8 bases, with 12 bases between. The CDR3 length is 10 residues. The CDR3 reads CAPLQSEAFF. The CDR3 DNA sequence: TGTGCCCCCTTACAGTCAGAAGCTTTCTTT.

The CDR3 reads CASSVLPGQGGANVLTF. The CDR3 nucleotides are TGTGCCAGCAGTGTTTTACCGGGACAGGGTGGGGCCAACGTCCTGACTTTC. This chain joins TRBV6-1 and TRBJ2-6; TRBD1 agrees at 9 bases. J was trimmed by 3 bases and V by 4 bases; bases with no gene match: 7. The CDR3 consists of 17 residues. Germline values: CDR1 MNHNS, CDR2 SASEGT.

The rearrangement links TRBV7-3 to TRBJ1-3; a possible D gene is TRBD1 (5 bases). Germline V CDR1 and CDR2: SGHTA, FQGTGA. The CDR3 runs to 13 residues. V shed 5 bases and J shed 2 bases, with 7 bases lying between them. CDR3 residues: CASSLGPGNTIYF. For the CDR3, the DNA is TGTGCCAGCAGCCTGGGGCCTGGAAACACCATATATTTT.

This clone has just a few counts. The DNA for the CDR3 is TGCAGCGTTTATGGTCGGACAGGGAAGGGCTATGGCTACACCTTC. Its translation: CSVYGRTGKGYGYTF. The chain carries TRBV29-1 and TRBJ1-2, with 8 bases fitting TRBD1. V shed 5 bases and J 4 bases; nucleotides not matched to a gene: 12. This CDR3 has 15 residues. The germline gives CDR1 SQVTM, CDR2 ANQGSEA.

The sample holds one count of this clone. The junction and the germline gene differ at one end; a read error may be behind it. This sample includes further DNA sequences coding for the same CDR3. This rearrangement joins TRBV20-1 to TRBJ2-7; tentative D call: TRBD1 (5 bases). The V gene's germline CDR1 is DFQATT and CDR2 SNEGSKA (reference sequence). This CDR3 spans 11 amino acids. CDR3 sequence (DNA): TGCAGTGCTCGAGACAGCTACGAGCAGTACTTC. Protein product: CSARDSYEQYF.

The chain links TRBV28 to TRBJ1-2; D is perhaps TRBD1 (5 bases). Trimming shortened V by 6 bases and J by 3 bases, and 17 bases separated the two germline ends. Germline CDR1 MDHEN, CDR2 SYDVKM. The CDR3 extends over 15 amino acids. The CDR3: CASRGSGNPHYGYTF. Written as DNA, the CDR3 is TGTGCCAGCAGGGGGTCAGGGAACCCTCACTATGGCTACACCTTC.

This rearrangement joins TRBV12-3 or TRBV12-4 to TRBJ2-1; D remains unclear. Trimming took 7 bases from V and 0 from J, leaving 4 bases between them. The CDR3 runs to 12 residues. Here the CDR3 reads CASTSSYNEQFF. The CDR3 bases are TGTGCCAGCACGAGCTCCTACAATGAGCAGTTCTTC.

The chain has TRBV2 and TRBJ2-1; no definite D call. This CDR3 region has 14 residues. Trimming cost V 2 bases and J 0 bases, with 5 bases left between them. Germline-derived CDR1 and CDR2 are SNHLY and FYNNEI. The CDR3 loop is CASSELYSYNEQFF. CDR3 nucleotides: TGTGCCAGCAGTGAATTATACTCCTACAATGAGCAGTTCTTC.

The J gene is TRBJ1-2, the V gene TRBV5-1, with 9 nucleotides matching TRBD1. The germline gives CDR1 SGHRS, CDR2 YFSETQ. Unmatched junction bases numbered 4, after V lost 0 bases and J lost 10 bases. This CDR3 spans 13 amino acids. The CDR3, as DNA: TGCGCCAGCAGCTTGGGGGGACAGGGCGCCTACACCTTC. As protein: CASSLGGQGAYTF.

The DNA of the CDR3 is TGTGCCAGCAGCCCCACCCTGGGACAGGATCAGCCCCAGCATTTT. It specifies CASSPTLGQDQPQHF. The chain links TRBV7-8 to TRBJ1-5, with TRBD1 matching over 8 bases. The V gene end was trimmed by 5 bases and the J gene end by 5 bases; junction bases not matched to a gene: 8. The germline V gene encodes CDR1 SGHVS and CDR2 FQNEAQ. This CDR3 has 15 amino acids.

The chain joins TRBV7-2 to TRBJ2-5; 8 bases are shared with TRBD2. Germline V CDR1 and CDR2: SGHTA, FQGNSA. The CDR3 is 13 amino acids. The V and J ends lost 4 bases and 3 bases, in that order; junction bases with no gene match: 1. The CDR3 loop reads CASSSGLEETQYF. The CDR3 DNA follows: TGTGCCAGCAGCTCGGGACTAGAAGAGACCCAGTACTTC.

The rearrangement joins TRBV18 to TRBJ1-4; 7 positions match TRBD1. This CDR3 region has 16 residues. Per germline, CDR1 KGHSH and CDR2 LQKENI. With 5 bases clipped from V and 4 bases from J, the junction kept 10 bases outside the gene matches. The DNA of the CDR3 is TGTGCCAGCTCAATCCGGGACAGTCGTTTTAATGAAAAACTGTTTTTT. Protein product: CASSIRDSRFNEKLFF.

The J gene is TRBJ1-2, the V gene TRBV13; D gene ambiguous. V shed 0 bases and J shed 1 base, with 9 bases lying between them. The CDR3 loop spans 15 amino acids. CDR1 is PRHDT, CDR2 FYEKMQ, per germline (reference sequence). DNA of the CDR3: TGTGCCAGCAGCTTAGGACAAAGTTTTAACTATGGCTACACCTTC. Amino acid sequence: CASSLGQSFNYGYTF.

The CDR3 region is CASSPGIPPYEQYF. The CDR3 DNA follows: TGTGCCAGCAGCCCGGGTATCCCTCCCTACGAGCAGTACTTC. The chain uses TRBV7-3 and TRBJ2-7; no clear D gene. The CDR3 runs 14 residues. Per the germline V gene, CDR1 is SGHTA and CDR2 is FQGTGA. The V end was cut by 5 bases, the J end by 2 bases, with 13 bases between.